This is a list of T cell receptor beta chains from one sample in a study of T cells after yellow fever vaccination. MiXCR, run by TCRdb on the 5' RACE reads, gives a single entry per CDR3 protein. The sample lists just under 600,000 distinct CDR3 sequences, about 13% seen once, with over 12% in the top ten. Source: PBMCs, taken on the day of the yellow fever booster vaccination. Source of these receptors: a man in his thirties or forties who received the YFV17D yellow fever vaccine. CDR3s include the opening cysteine and the closing phenylalanine or tryptophan. Each record gives: V gene, clone size, J gene, D gene, CDR3 DNA, CDR3 protein. D genes are given only for firm matches. Rows give clone size only sometimes, using once, few, many, or a class for an expanded clone.

TRBV30	NA	TRBJ2-7	TRBD2	TGTGCCTGGAGTGGGCTAGCGGGGCGCCTCTCCTACGAGCAGTACTTC	CAWSGLAGRLSYEQYF
TRBV20-1	NA	TRBJ2-1	TRBD2	TGCAGTGAAGCGGGAGTCGGGAATGAGCAGTTCTTC	CSEAGVGNEQFF
TRBV30	few	TRBJ1-5	NA	TGTGCCTGGAGACAGGCCGACAATCAGCCCCAGCATTTT	CAWRQADNQPQHF
TRBV30	NA	TRBJ2-4	NA	TGTGCCTGGACGGGTCTAGCCAAAAACATTCAGTACTTC	CAWTGLAKNIQYF
TRBV5-4	NA	TRBJ2-5	TRBD2	TGTGCCAGCAGCTTGGCCCCATTTTCGGGAGGGCCACCGAACCAAGAGACCCAGTACTTC	CASSLAPFSGGPPNQETQYF
TRBV5-1	NA	TRBJ2-7	NA	TGCGCCAGCAGCTTGGAGTTTATCTACGAGCAGTACTTC	CASSLEFIYEQYF
TRBV20-1	few	TRBJ2-5	TRBD2	TGCAGTGCTAGAGACGCTAGGACTAGCGGGATTACCGAGACCCAGTACTTC	CSARDARTSGITETQYF
TRBV5-1	NA	TRBJ1-5	TRBD1	TGCGCCAGCCTGGTCGGACAGGGGAGTCAGCCCCAGCATTTT	CASLVGQGSQPQHF
TRBV4-3	NA	TRBJ2-7	NA	TGCGCCAGCAGCCAAGAAGTGGGGTTGCACGAGCAGTACTTC	CASSQEVGLHEQYF
TRBV13	few	TRBJ2-7	NA	TGTGCCAGCAGCTACCTCGGTGGGGCCCACGAGCAGTACTTC	CASSYLGGAHEQYF